What follows is one T cell receptor beta chain and its context. What it binds is unknown. This record belongs to a study of shared clonotypes between healthy human individuals. Findings and limits, study-wide: Researchers sampled only blood; tissue repertoires likely differ.

Sequencing was performed with immunoSEQ multiplex PCR; in TCRdb, only in-frame clones are kept and a portion is missing. The table lists about 510,000 clones, about 80% of them singletons, with about 12% in the top ten. Germline CDR1 reads SQVTM; CDR2 reads ANQGSEA. This CDR3 has 15 amino acids. V shed 0 bases and J 3 bases; nucleotides not matched to a gene: 5. The clonotype originates from a middle-aged woman in good health. Some clones in this sample may be carry-over from other donors' samples. The chain joins TRBV29-1 to TRBJ2-3, with 8 positions matching TRBD1. The specimen sequenced was PBMCs. CDR3 amino acids: CSVEDGQGGTDTQYF. Here the CDR3 DNA reads TGCAGCGTTGAAGACGGACAGGGTGGAACAGATACGCAGTATTTT.